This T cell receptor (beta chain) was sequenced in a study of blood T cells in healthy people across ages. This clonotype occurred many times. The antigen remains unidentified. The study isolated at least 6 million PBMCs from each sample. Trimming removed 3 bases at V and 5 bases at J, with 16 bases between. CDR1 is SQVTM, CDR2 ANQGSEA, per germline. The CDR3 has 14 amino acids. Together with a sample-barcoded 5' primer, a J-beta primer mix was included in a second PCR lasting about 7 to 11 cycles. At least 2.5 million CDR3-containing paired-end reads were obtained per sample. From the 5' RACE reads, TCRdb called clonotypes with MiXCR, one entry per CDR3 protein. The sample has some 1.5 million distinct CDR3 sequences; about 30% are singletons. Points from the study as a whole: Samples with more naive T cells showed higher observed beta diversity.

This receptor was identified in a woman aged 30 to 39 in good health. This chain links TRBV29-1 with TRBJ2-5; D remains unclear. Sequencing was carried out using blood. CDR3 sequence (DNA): TGCAGCGTTGAGTCAGGCTCCTTTGATGAGACCCAGTACTTC. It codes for CSVESGSFDETQYF.